Sequencing of this TCR beta chain was carried out in a study of molecular identifiers for immune sequencing clone quantification. Study-level points and caveats: In a background of around 1 million naive cells, spiked Jurkat TCR RNA from one cell was reportedly detectable.

Previously described methods with listed TCR primers produced the bulk TCR libraries. Using its own MiXCR run on the PCR reads, TCRdb lists one record per CDR3 protein. The repertoire includes under 350,000 distinct CDR3 sequences, roughly a quarter of them detected once, and roughly 0.7% sits in the top ten. Germline loops: CDR1 MDHEN, CDR2 SYDVKM. The CDR3 length is 18 residues. With 2 bases clipped from V and 2 bases from J, the junction kept 10 bases outside the gene matches. This clonotype was detected a few times. Its antigen is not identified. V gene TRBV28 combines with J gene TRBJ2-5, with TRBD2 matching over 11 bases. The receptor's source is a human donor in good health. Some libraries in this study had Jurkat cell RNA spiked in. Source material: naive CD8+ T cells from blood, with Jurkat cell RNA spiked in. The subset was: FACS-sorted CD8+CD4-CCR7+CD45RA+ naive T cells. The CDR3 sequence: CASSLHQLAGATQETQYF. The CDR3 region has the DNA TGTGCCAGCAGTTTACATCAACTAGCGGGAGCGACGCAAGAGACCCAGTACTTC.